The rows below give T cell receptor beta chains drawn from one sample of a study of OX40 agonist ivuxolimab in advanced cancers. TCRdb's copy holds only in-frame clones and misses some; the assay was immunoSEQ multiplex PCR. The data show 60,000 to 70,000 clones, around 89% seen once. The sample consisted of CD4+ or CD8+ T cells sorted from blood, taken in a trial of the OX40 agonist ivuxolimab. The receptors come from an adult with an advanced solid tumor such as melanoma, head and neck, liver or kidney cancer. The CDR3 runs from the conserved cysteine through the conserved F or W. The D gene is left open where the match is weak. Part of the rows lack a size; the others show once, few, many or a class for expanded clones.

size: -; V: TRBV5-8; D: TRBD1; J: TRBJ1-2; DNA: TGTGCCAGCACCTACGGGACAGGGATAGCCTATGGCTACACCTTC; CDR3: CASTYGTGIAYGYTF
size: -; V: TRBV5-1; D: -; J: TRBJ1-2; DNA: TGCGCCAGCAGCTTTTCGGGGGGAGCGGGCTATGGCTACACCTTC; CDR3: CASSFSGGAGYGYTF
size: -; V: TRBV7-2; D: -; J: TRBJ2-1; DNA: TGTGCCAGCAGCTTAGTCGGGACACCGATCTACAATGAGCAGTTCTTC; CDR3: CASSLVGTPIYNEQFF
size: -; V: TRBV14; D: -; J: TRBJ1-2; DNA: TGTGCCAGCAGCCAGGACCAACTTGAGATCTATGGCTACACCTTC; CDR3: CASSQDQLEIYGYTF
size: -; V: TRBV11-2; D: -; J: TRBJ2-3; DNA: TGTGCCAGCAGCTTAGACAGGACCGATACGCAGTATTTT; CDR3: CASSLDRTDTQYF
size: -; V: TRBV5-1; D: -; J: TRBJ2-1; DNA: TGCGCCAGCAGCTTGGCAGACAGCGGAACGGGCAATGAGCAGTTCTTC; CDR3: CASSLADSGTGNEQFF
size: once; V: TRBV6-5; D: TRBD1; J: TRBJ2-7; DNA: TGTGCCAGCAGTCGTTCCGGACAGGGTACCTACGAGCAGTACTTC; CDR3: CASSRSGQGTYEQYF
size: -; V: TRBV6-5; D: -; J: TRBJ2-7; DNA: TGTGCCAGCAGTTACGGTCACGAGCAGTACTTC; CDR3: CASSYGHEQYF
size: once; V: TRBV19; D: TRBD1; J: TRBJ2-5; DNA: TGTGCCAGTAGTATCGACAGGGGGGGTACAGAGACCCAGTACTTC; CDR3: CASSIDRGGTETQYF
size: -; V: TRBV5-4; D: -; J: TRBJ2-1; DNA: TGTGCCAGCAGCTTGGGAGGGAGGAGCGTGAATGAGCAGTTCTTC; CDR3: CASSLGGRSVNEQFF
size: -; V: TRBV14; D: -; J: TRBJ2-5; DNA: TGTGCCAGCAGCCAACTAGCGCAAGAGACCCAGTACTTC; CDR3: CASSQLAQETQYF
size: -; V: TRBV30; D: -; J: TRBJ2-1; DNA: TGTGCCTGGAGACAGACAGGTCCCACCTACAATGAGCAGTTCTTC; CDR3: CAWRQTGPTYNEQFF
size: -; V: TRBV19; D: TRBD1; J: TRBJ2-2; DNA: TGTGCCAGTAGTGCCGGGACAGGGGGTACCGGGGAGCTGTTTTTT; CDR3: CASSAGTGGTGELFF
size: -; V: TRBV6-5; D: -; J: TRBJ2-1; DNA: TGTGCCAGCAGTCGCGGGGCGTACAATGAGCAGTTCTTC; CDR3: CASSRGAYNEQFF
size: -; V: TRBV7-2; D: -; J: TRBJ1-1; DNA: TGTGCCAGCAGCTTCACGGACCTCGGGACTGAAGCTTTCTTT; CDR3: CASSFTDLGTEAFF
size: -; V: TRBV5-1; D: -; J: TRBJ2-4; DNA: TGTGCCAGCAGCTTGGGGCAGCTCGTGAGCAGCATTCAGTACTTC; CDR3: CASSLGQLVSSIQYF
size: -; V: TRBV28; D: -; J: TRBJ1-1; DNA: TGTGCCAGCAGTTTGCCCGGGGGCAGGGGCACTGAAGCTTTCTTT; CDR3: CASSLPGGRGTEAFF
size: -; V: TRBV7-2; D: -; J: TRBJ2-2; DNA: TGTGCCAGCCGACCCGTTTCCACCGGGGAGCTGTTTTTT; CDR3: CASRPVSTGELFF
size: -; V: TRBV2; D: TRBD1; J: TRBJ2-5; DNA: TGTGCCAGCTCCTCAGGGGGAACAGAGACCCAGTACTTC; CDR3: CASSSGGTETQYF
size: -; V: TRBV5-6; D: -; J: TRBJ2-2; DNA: TGTGCCAGCAGCTGGTTGAGGGGGAACACCGGGGAGCTGTTTTTT; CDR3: CASSWLRGNTGELFF
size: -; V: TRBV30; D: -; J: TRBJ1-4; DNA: TGTGCCTGGAGTGCTGGGGGAACGACAACTAATGAAAAACTGTTTTTT; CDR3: CAWSAGGTTTNEKLFF
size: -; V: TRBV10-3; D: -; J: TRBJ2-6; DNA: TGTGCCATCAGTGTATTAGGAGTCACTGGGGCCAACGTCCTGACTTTC; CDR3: CAISVLGVTGANVLTF
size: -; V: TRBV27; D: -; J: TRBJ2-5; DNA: TGTGCCAGCAGTCAAGGGTTTGCCCAGTACTTC; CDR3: CASSQGFAQYF
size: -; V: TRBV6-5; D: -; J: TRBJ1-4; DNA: TGTGCCAGCAGTACGGAAATGACTGTTGAAAAACTGTTTTTT; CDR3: CASSTEMTVEKLFF
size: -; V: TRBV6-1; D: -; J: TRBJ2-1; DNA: TGTGCCACCCAGGAAAACTACAATGAGCAGTTCTTC; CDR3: CATQENYNEQFF
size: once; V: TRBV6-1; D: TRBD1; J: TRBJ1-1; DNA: TGTGCCAGCAAGGGGGCAAATGAAGCTTTCTTT; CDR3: CASKGANEAFF
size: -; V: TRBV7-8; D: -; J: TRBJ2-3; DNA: TGTGCCAGCAGCTTACGAGGGGGGGCCGATACGCAGTATTTT; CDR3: CASSLRGGADTQYF
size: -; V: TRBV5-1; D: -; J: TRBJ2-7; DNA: TGCGCCAGCAACCCGCGGCCTGGAACGACCTACGAGCAGTACTTC; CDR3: CASNPRPGTTYEQYF
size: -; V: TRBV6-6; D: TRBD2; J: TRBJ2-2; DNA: TGTGCCAGCAGTGTACGGCGGGGACTAGAAGACGGGGAGCTGTTTTTT; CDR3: CASSVRRGLEDGELFF
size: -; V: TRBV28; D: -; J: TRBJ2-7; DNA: TGTGCCAGCAGTTTATCCAGCTACGAGCAGTACTTC; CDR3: CASSLSSYEQYF
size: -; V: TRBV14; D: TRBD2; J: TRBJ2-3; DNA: TGTGCCAGCAGCCTAGCTAGCGGAATAGTCACAGATACGCAGTATTTT; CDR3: CASSLASGIVTDTQYF
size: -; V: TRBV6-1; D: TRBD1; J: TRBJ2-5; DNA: TGTGCCAGCAGTGAAGGGCAGGGGGCCGGCGAGACCCAGTACTTC; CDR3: CASSEGQGAGETQYF
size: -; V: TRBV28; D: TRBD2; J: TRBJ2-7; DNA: TGTGCCAGCAGTTTAGGGGCCCTGGGGGGGGACGAGCAGTACTTC; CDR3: CASSLGALGGDEQYF
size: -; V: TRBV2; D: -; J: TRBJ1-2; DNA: TGTGCCAGCAGTTCTGGGCGACCCTTTAACTATGGCTACACCTTC; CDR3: CASSSGRPFNYGYTF
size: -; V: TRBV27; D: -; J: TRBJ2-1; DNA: TGTGCCAGCAGAAGGGCAGGGACAAGCAATGAGCAGTTCTTC; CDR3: CASRRAGTSNEQFF
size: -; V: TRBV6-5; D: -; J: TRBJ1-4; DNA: TGTGCCAGCAGTGGAGTAGGACAGCCAAATGAAAAACTGTTTTTT; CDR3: CASSGVGQPNEKLFF
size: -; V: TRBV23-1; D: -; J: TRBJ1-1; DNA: TGCGCCAGCATTAGACAGGTCATGAACACTGAAGCTTTCTTT; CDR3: CASIRQVMNTEAFF
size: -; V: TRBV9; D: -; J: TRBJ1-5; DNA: TGTGCCAGCAGCGTCGACGGGCAGGTCAATCAGCCCCAGCATTTT; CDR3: CASSVDGQVNQPQHF
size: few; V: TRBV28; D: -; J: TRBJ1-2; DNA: TGTGCCAGCAGCCTTGTAGGGGCCCAGAACTATGGCTACACCTTC; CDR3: CASSLVGAQNYGYTF
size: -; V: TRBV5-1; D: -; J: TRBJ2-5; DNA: TGCGCCAGCAGCGGACTGGGGCCGACAGAAGAGACCCAGTACTTC; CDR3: CASSGLGPTEETQYF
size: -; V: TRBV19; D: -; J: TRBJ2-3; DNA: TGTGCCAGTAGTATAGATCTGGCAGGGAGTTTAGCCAGCACACAAAACACAGATACGCAGTATTTT; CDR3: CASSIDLAGSLASTQNTDTQYF
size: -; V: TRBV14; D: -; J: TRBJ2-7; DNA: TGTGCCAGCAGCCAAGAATGGGAGTCCTACGAGCAGTACTTC; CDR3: CASSQEWESYEQYF
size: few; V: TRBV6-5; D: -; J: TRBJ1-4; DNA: TGTGCCAGCAGTTACGGGGGTCGGAGAAATGAAAAACTGTTTTTT; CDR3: CASSYGGRRNEKLFF
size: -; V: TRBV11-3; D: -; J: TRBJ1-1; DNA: TGTGCCAGCAGCGTCGGGATGAACACTGAAGCTTTCTTT; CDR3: CASSVGMNTEAFF
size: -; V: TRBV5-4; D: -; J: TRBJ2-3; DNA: TGTGCCAGCAGCTTGGCACACTCTGATACGCAGTATTTT; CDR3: CASSLAHSDTQYF
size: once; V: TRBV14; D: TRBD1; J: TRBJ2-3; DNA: TGTGCCAGCAGCCCCCAGACAGGGGTGGCAGATACGCAGTATTTT; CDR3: CASSPQTGVADTQYF
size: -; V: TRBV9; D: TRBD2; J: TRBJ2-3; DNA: TGTGCCAGCAGCGACCCCCTCCTGGGGCGGGAGAGCACAGATACGCAGTATTTT; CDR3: CASSDPLLGRESTDTQYF
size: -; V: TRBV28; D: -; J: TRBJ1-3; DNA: TGTGCCAGCAGTCCCCCGGCTCGTAACTCTGGAAACACCATATATTTT; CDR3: CASSPPARNSGNTIYF